This is a list of T cell receptor beta chains from one sample in a study of tumor-infiltrating lymphocytes in primary liver carcinoma. TCRdb called the multiplex PCR reads again in MiXCR, with one record for every CDR3 protein. The sample comprises approximately 210,000 distinct CDR3 sequences, less than 70% of which are singletons, and 5.5% to 9% rests with the top ten. Sequenced material: peripheral blood. The receptors were gathered from a woman aged 55-70 years with primary liver carcinoma and hepatitis B virus infection. Each CDR3 is given with its conserved first and last residue. A D gene is named only where the DNA matches it firmly. The size of a clone is reported for some rows only, either as once, few or many, or as a class for expanded clones.

J gene: TRBJ2-1
D gene: TRBD2
V gene: TRBV29-1
clone size: .
CDR3 DNA: TGCAGCGTTCTAGGGTTCCCCGGGACTAGCGGGAGGACAAGCTCCTTTAATGAGCAGTTCTTC
CDR3 protein: CSVLGFPGTSGRTSSFNEQFF

J gene: TRBJ2-7
D gene: TRBD1
V gene: TRBV12-3/TRBV12-4
clone size: .
CDR3 DNA: TGTGCCAGCGGCAGGACAGGGGCTCTCGAGCAGTACTTC
CDR3 protein: CASGRTGALEQYF

J gene: TRBJ2-2
D gene: .
V gene: TRBV10-2
clone size: .
CDR3 DNA: TGCGCCAGCAGGGTGGTCGCTGAGAACACCGGGGAGCTGTTTTTT
CDR3 protein: CASRVVAENTGELFF

J gene: TRBJ2-1
D gene: TRBD2
V gene: TRBV12-3/TRBV12-4
clone size: .
CDR3 DNA: TGTGCCAGCAGTTTACTGGGGCTAGCGGGAGGGCCCCCCTACAATGAGCAGCTCTTC
CDR3 protein: CASSLLGLAGGPPYNEQLF

J gene: TRBJ2-7
D gene: TRBD2
V gene: TRBV19
clone size: .
CDR3 DNA: TGTGCCAGTAGGGGCAGCGGGGACTCCTACGAGCAGTACTTC
CDR3 protein: CASRGSGDSYEQYF

J gene: TRBJ1-4
D gene: TRBD1
V gene: TRBV5-1
clone size: few
CDR3 DNA: TGCGCCAGCAGCCTGACAGGGGTCGGTGAAAAACTGTTTTTT
CDR3 protein: CASSLTGVGEKLFF

J gene: TRBJ2-4
D gene: .
V gene: TRBV29-1
clone size: .
CDR3 DNA: TGCAGCGTTGAGAGATCGGGGGTCAAAAACGTTCAGTACTTC
CDR3 protein: CSVERSGVKNVQYF

J gene: TRBJ2-7
D gene: .
V gene: TRBV11-2
clone size: .
CDR3 DNA: TGTGCCAGTAGTCCCCCTTCAGGGGCTAGCGTGCAGTACTTC
CDR3 protein: CASSPPSGASVQYF

J gene: TRBJ2-1
D gene: .
V gene: TRBV11-2
clone size: .
CDR3 DNA: TGCACCAGCAGCTTAGATGAGACCCTCCGAACTACCACCTTC
CDR3 protein: CTSSLDETLRTTTF

J gene: TRBJ2-7
D gene: .
V gene: TRBV28
clone size: .
CDR3 DNA: TGTGCCAGCAGTTTAAGAGGGACCTGCTACGAGCAGTACTTC
CDR3 protein: CASSLRGTCYEQYF

J gene: TRBJ2-1
D gene: .
V gene: TRBV12-3/TRBV12-4
clone size: .
CDR3 DNA: TGTGTCAGCAGTTTGAGACAGGAATCGGGGGGAAGGAATGAGCAGTTCTTC
CDR3 protein: CVSSLRQESGGRNEQFF

J gene: TRBJ1-1
D gene: .
V gene: TRBV18
clone size: .
CDR3 DNA: TGTGCCAGCTCCCCCCCGGGGTGGACTGAAGCTTTCTTT
CDR3 protein: CASSPPGWTEAFF

J gene: TRBJ2-3
D gene: .
V gene: TRBV5-4
clone size: .
CDR3 DNA: TGTGTCAGCAACTTGGGGCTAGCAAGGGGGATGACTAGCACAGATACGCAGTATTTT
CDR3 protein: CVSNLGLARGMTSTDTQYF

J gene: TRBJ2-5
D gene: .
V gene: TRBV11-2
clone size: .
CDR3 DNA: TGTGCCAGCAGTCTCGGGTTGGGCAGGGACCACCATGAGACCCAGTACTTC
CDR3 protein: CASSLGLGRDHHETQYF

J gene: TRBJ2-5
D gene: TRBD2
V gene: TRBV11-2
clone size: .
CDR3 DNA: TGTGCCAGCAGCTTAGGGACTATCGGGAGGGAAGTAGAGACACAGTACTTC
CDR3 protein: CASSLGTIGREVETQYF

J gene: TRBJ2-5
D gene: .
V gene: TRBV28
clone size: .
CDR3 DNA: TGTGCCAGCAGTCCCCTGTGGGGGGAAGAGGCCCAGTACTTC
CDR3 protein: CASSPLWGEEAQYF

J gene: TRBJ2-7
D gene: TRBD1
V gene: TRBV28
clone size: .
CDR3 DNA: TGTGCCAGCAATTTAAATGGGGACAGGGTGCTCTACGAGCAGTACTTC
CDR3 protein: CASNLNGDRVLYEQYF

J gene: TRBJ1-1
D gene: .
V gene: TRBV6-5
clone size: .
CDR3 DNA: TGTGCCAGCAGCCCCTCGGACAGTTACACTGAAGCTTTCTTT
CDR3 protein: CASSPSDSYTEAFF

J gene: TRBJ2-7
D gene: TRBD2
V gene: TRBV11-2
clone size: medium-sized
CDR3 DNA: TGTGCCAGCAGCCGGACTAGCGGGCCCTACGAGCAGTACTTC
CDR3 protein: CASSRTSGPYEQYF

J gene: TRBJ2-2
D gene: TRBD2
V gene: TRBV11-3
clone size: .
CDR3 DNA: TGTACCAACAGCCCCGGACTAGCGGGAGGGAACACCGTGGAGCTGTTTTTT
CDR3 protein: CTNSPGLAGGNTVELFF

J gene: TRBJ2-3
D gene: .
V gene: TRBV11-3
clone size: .
CDR3 DNA: TGTGCCAGTAACTTTCCCTTGACAACTCTTAGCACAGATAAGCAGTATTTT
CDR3 protein: CASNFPLTTLSTDKQYF

J gene: TRBJ1-3
D gene: .
V gene: TRBV28
clone size: .
CDR3 DNA: TGTGCCAGCAGTCCAGGAAGCACCATATATTTT
CDR3 protein: CASSPGSTIYF

J gene: TRBJ2-7
D gene: .
V gene: TRBV29-1
clone size: .
CDR3 DNA: TGCAGCGTTGGGAGCAGCTACGAACAGTACTTC
CDR3 protein: CSVGSSYEQYF